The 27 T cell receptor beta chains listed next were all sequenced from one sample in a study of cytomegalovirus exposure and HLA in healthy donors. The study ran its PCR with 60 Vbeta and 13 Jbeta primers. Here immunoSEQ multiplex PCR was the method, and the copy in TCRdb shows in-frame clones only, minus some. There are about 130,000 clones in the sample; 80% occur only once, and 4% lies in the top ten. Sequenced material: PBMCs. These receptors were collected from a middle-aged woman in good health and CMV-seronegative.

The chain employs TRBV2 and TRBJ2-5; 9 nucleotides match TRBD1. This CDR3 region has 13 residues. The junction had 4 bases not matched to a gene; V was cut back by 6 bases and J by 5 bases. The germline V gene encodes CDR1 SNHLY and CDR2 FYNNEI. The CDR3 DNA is TGTGCCAGCAGCGGGGACAGGGAGGAGACCCAGTACTTC. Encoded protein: CASSGDREETQYF.

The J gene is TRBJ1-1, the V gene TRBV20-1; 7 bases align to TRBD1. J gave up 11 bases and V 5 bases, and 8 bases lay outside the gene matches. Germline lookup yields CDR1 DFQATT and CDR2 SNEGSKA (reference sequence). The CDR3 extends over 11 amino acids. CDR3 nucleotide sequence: TGCAGTGCTTCCTACAGGGGCCGGGCTTTCTTT. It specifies CSASYRGRAFF.

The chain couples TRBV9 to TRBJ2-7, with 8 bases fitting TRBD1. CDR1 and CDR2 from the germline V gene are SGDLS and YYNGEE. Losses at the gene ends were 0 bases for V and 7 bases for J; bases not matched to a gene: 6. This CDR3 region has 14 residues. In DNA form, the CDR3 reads TGTGCCAGCAGCGTAGGGACAGGGTCATCAGAGCAGTACTTC. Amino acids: CASSVGTGSSEQYF.

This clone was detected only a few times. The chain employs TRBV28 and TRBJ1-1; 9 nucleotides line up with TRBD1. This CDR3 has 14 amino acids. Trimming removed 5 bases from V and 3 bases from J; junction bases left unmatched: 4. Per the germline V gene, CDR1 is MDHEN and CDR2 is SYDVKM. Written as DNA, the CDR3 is TGTGCCAGCAGTGCATGGGACAGGGACACTGAAGCTTTCTTT. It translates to CASSAWDRDTEAFF.

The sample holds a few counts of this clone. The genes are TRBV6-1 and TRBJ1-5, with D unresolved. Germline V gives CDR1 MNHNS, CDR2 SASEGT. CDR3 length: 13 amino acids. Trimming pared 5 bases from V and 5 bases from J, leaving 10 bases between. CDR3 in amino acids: CASSQYSHQPQHF. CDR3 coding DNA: TGTGCCAGCAGTCAATACAGTCATCAGCCCCAGCATTTT.

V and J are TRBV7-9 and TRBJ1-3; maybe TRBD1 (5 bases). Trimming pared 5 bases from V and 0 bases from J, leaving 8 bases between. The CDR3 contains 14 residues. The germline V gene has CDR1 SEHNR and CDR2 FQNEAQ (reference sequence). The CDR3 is CASSKTVSGNTIYF. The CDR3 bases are TGTGCCAGCAGCAAGACAGTCTCTGGAAACACCATATATTTT.

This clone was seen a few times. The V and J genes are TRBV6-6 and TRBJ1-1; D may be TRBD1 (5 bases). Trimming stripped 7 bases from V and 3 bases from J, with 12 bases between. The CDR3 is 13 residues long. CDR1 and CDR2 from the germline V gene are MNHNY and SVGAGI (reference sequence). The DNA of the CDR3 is TGTGCCAGCAACCCTCGGGGGGACACTGAAGCTTTCTTT. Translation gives CASNPRGDTEAFF.

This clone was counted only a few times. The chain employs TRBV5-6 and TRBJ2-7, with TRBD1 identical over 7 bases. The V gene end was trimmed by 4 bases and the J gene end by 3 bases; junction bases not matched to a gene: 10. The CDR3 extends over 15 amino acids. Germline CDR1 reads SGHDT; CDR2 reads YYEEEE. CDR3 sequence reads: CASSTPSGTVYEQYF. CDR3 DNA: TGTGCCAGCAGCACGCCATCCGGGACAGTCTACGAGCAGTACTTC. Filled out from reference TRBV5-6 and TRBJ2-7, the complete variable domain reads DAGVTQSPTHLIKTRGQQVTLRCSPKSGHDTVSWYQQALGQGPQFIFQYYEEEERQRGNFPDRFSGHQFPNYSSELNVNALLLGDSALYLCASSTPSGTVYEQYFGPGTRLTVT.

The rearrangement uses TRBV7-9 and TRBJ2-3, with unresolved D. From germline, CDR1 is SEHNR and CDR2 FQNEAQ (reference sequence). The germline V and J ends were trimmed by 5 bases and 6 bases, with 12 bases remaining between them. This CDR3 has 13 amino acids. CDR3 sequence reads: CASSHMTPDTQYF. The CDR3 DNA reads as TGTGCCAGCAGCCACATGACTCCGGATACGCAGTATTTT.

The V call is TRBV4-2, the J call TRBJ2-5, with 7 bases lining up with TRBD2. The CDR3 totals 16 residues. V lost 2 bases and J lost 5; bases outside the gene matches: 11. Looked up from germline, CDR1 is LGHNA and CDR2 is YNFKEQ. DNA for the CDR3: TGTGCCAGCAGCCAATCAAGCGGGGTGGGAGAGGAGACCCAGTACTTC. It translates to CASSQSSGVGEETQYF.

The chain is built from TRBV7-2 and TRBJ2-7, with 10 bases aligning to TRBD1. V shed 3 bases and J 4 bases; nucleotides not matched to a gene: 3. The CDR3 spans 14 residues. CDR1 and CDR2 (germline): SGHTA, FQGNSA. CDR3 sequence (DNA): TGTGCCAGCAGCTTCCGGGACAGGGGTTACGAGCAGTACTTC. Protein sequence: CASSFRDRGYEQYF.

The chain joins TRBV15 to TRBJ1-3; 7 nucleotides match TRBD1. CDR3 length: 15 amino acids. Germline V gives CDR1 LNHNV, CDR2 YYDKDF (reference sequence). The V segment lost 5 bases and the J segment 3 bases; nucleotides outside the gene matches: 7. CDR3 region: CATSEGAHGGNTIYF. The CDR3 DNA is TGTGCCACCAGCGAGGGGGCTCATGGTGGAAACACCATATATTTT.

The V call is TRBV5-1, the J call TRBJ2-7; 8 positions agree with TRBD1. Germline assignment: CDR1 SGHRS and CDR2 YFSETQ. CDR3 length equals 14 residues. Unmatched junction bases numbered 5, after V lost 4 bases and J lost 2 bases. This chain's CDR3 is CASSPDREAYEQYF. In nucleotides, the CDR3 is TGCGCCAGCAGCCCGGACAGGGAGGCCTACGAGCAGTACTTC.

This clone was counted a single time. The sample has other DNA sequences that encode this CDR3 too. In DNA, the CDR3 is TGTGCCAGCAGTAACAGGGGGAATCAGCCCCAGCATTTT. It translates to CASSNRGNQPQHF. The chain is built from TRBV27 and TRBJ1-5; 8 positions agree with TRBD1. The J segment lost 4 bases and the V segment lost 5 bases, leaving 1 base of the junction unmatched. The germline gives CDR1 MNHEY, CDR2 SMNVEV (reference sequence). There are 13 residues in the CDR3.

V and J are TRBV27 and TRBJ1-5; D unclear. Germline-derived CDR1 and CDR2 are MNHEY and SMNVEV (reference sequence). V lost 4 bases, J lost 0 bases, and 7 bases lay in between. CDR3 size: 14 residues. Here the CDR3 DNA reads TGTGCCAGCAGTTCGCTAGGTAGCAATCAGCCCCAGCATTTT. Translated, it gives CASSSLGSNQPQHF.

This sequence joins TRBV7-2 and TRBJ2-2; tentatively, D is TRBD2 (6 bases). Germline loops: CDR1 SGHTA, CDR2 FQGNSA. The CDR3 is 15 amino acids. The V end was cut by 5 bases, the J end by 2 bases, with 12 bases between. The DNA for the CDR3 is TGTGCCAGCAGCGGAGGGCCAGCTAACACCGGGGAGCTGTTTTTT. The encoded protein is CASSGGPANTGELFF.

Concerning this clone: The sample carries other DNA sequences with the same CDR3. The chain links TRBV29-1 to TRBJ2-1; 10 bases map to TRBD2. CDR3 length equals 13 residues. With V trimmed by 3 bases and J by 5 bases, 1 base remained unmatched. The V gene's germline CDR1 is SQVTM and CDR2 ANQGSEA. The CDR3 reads CSVDLAGDNEQFF. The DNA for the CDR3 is TGCAGCGTTGATCTAGCGGGAGACAATGAGCAGTTCTTC.

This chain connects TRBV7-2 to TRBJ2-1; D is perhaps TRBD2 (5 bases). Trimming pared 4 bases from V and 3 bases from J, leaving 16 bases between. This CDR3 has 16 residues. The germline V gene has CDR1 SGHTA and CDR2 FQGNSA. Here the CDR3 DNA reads TGTGCCAGCAGCTCCTCAATGCTCCGGGGCTACAATGAGCAGTTCTTC. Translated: CASSSSMLRGYNEQFF. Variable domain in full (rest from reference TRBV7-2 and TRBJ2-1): GAGVSQSPSNKVTEKGKDVELRCDPISGHTALYWYRQSLGQGLEFLIYFQGNSAPDKSGLPSDRFSAERTGGSVSTLTIQRTQQEDSAVYLCASSSSMLRGYNEQFFGPGTRLTVL.

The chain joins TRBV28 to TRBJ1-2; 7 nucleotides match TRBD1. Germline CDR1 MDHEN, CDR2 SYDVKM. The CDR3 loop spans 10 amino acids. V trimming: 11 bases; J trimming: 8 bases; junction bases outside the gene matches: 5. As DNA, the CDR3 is TGTGCCCGCGCAGGGGGGGGCTACACCTTC. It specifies CARAGGGYTF.

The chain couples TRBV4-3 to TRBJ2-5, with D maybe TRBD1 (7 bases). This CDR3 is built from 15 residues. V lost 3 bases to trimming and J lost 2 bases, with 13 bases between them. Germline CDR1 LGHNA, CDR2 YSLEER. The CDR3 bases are TGCGCCAGCAGCCAGGCCCAGGGGGGACAAGAGACCCAGTACTTC. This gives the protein CASSQAQGGQETQYF.

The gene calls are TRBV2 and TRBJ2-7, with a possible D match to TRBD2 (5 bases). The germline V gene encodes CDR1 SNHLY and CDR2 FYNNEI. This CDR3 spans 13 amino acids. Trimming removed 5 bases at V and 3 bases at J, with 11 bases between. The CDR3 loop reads CASSPTRVYEQYF. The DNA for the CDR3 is TGTGCCAGCAGTCCGACGAGGGTCTACGAGCAGTACTTC.

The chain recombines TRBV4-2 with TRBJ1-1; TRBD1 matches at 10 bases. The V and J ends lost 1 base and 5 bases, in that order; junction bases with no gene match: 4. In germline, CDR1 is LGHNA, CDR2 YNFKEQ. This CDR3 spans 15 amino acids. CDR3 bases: TGTGCCAGCAGCCAAGGGACAGGGGGAGGGACTGAAGCTTTCTTT. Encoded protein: CASSQGTGGGTEAFF.

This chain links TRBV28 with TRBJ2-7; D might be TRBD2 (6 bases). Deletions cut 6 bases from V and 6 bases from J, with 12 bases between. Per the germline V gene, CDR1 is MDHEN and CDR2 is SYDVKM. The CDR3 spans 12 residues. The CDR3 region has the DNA TGTGCCAGCAGCCCCCTGGGGGGCGAGCAGTACTTC. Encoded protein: CASSPLGGEQYF.

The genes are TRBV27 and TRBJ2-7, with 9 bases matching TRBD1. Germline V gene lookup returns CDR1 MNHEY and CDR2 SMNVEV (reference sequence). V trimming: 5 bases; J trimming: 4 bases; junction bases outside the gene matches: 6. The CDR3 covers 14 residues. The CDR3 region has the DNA TGTGCCAGCAGTGGACACAGGGGGCCATACGAGCAGTACTTC. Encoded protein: CASSGHRGPYEQYF.

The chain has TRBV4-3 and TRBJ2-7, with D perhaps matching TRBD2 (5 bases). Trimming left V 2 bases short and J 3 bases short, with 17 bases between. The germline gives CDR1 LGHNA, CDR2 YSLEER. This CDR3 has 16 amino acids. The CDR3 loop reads CASSQSPGEAFYEQYF. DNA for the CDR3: TGCGCCAGCAGCCAAAGTCCCGGGGAAGCCTTCTACGAGCAGTACTTC.

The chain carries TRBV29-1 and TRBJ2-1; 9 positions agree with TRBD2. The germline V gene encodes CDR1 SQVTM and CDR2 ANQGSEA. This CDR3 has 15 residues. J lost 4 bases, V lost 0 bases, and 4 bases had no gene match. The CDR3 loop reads CSVEDLSGGYNEQFF. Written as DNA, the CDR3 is TGCAGCGTTGAAGACCTAAGCGGGGGGTACAATGAGCAGTTCTTC.

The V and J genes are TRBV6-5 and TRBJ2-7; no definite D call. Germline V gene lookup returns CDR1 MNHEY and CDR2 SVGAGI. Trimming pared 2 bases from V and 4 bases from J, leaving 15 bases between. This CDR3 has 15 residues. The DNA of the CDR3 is TGTGCCAGCAGTTACAGCGCTGAGGCCCTTTACGAGCAGTACTTC. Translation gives CASSYSAEALYEQYF.